The sample holds a few counts of the clone carrying this T cell receptor (beta chain). The target antigen is unknown. These data come from a study of regulatory T cells in long-lasting Graves disease. About the study: The criterion for persistent Graves' disease was over 5 years of antithyroid drugs with positive TSH receptor antibodies.

Study-wide points: Lower TCR diversity characterized persistent Graves' patients relative to newly diagnosed patients.

Arm-PCR of CDR3 regions with iRepertoire HTBI primers generated TCR beta libraries. Each CDR3 protein is one row after TCRdb ran MiXCR on the multiplex PCR reads. The table records hundreds of thousands of distinct CDR3 sequences, 20% to 25% of them present only once. Germline V lookup: CDR1 MGHRA, CDR2 YSYEKL. This CDR3 is built from 15 residues. V dropped 5 bases and J dropped 3; count of bases not matched to a gene: 7. Time point meaning: persistent/refractory GD, antithyroid drugs over 5 years with positive TRAb. PBMC-extracted RNA yielded the TCR library. Criteria from the American Thyroid Association guidelines were applied to diagnose Graves' disease. The authors drew patients from an endocrinology department in Xi'an, China.

This receptor was identified in a female donor with Graves disease. The chain combines TRBV4-1 with TRBJ1-2; TRBD1 aligns across 9 bases. This material consisted of peripheral blood mononuclear cells (PBMCs), taken when the disease was refractory, from a patient treated with antithyroid drugs. The CDR3, as DNA: TGCGCCAGCAGCGAGCCGGGACAGGGTGACTATGGCTACACCTTC. Translation gives CASSEPGQGDYGYTF.